The source of this T cell receptor beta chain is a study of blood T cell repertoires in COVID-19. Germline V gene sequence: CDR1 SGHRS, CDR2 YFSETQ. This CDR3 is built from 15 residues. Trimming cost V 0 bases and J 4 bases; bases outside gene matches: 6. Method: immunoSEQ multiplex PCR; TCRdb's copy keeps in-frame clones and lacks some. The sample has some 120,000 clones, approximately 86% seen once. The clonotype was recovered from a woman between 45 and 60 years old who had recovered from COVID-19. Material for sequencing was peripheral blood. The V call is TRBV5-1, the J call TRBJ2-7; 8 bases align to TRBD1. The CDR3, as DNA: TGCGCCAGCAGCTTGGTCCCAGGGGGCCCGTACGAGCAGTACTTC. Translation gives CASSLVPGGPYEQYF.